This entry features one T cell receptor beta chain sequence. The antigen is unknown. In the PCR, 60 Vbeta and 13 Jbeta primers were used. Assay: immunoSEQ multiplex PCR; the TCRdb copy retains only in-frame clones and omits some. The sample lists roughly 160,000 clones, 75% seen once, with about 7.6% in the top ten. This record comes from a study of cytomegalovirus exposure and HLA in healthy donors. Overall study results and limits: Earlier findings revealed that most TCR beta V segments proved productive either about 87% or about 30% of the time. Reportedly, HLA-A and HLA-B alleles of most subjects were accurately predicted from TCR beta. Later analysis reportedly placed an Asian-associated ancestry cluster below the roughly 680-donor mean in N-insertions.

This CDR3 is 14 amino acids long. Germline values: CDR1 SQVTM, CDR2 ANQGSEA. The V segment lost 1 base and the J segment 8 bases; nucleotides outside the gene matches: 8. The V call is TRBV29-1, the J call TRBJ2-1; 7 bases are a match to TRBD2. The receptor's source is a woman between 40 and 50 years old in good health and CMV-seropositive. The sample was PBMCs. CDR3 nucleotides: TGCAGCGTTGAAGGGAGCGGGGTTGGCGATGAGCAGTTCTTC. Amino acid sequence: CSVEGSGVGDEQFF.